This is a list of T cell receptor beta chains from one sample in a study of PD-1 blockade in classical Hodgkin lymphoma. Repertoires were generated with immunoSEQ multiplex PCR, while TCRdb's copy carries only in-frame clones and drops some. The data contain approximately 27,000 clones, more than 80% of them singletons. Specimen: CD4+ T cells from blood. The receptors stem from a human donor with classical Hodgkin lymphoma. Both conserved end residues are part of each CDR3. The D gene is left open where the match is weak. Not every row has a clone size; where given, it reads once, few, many or a size class.

d_call,clone_size,j_call,v_call,cdr3_nt,cdr3_aa
.,few,TRBJ1-2,TRBV6-5,TGTGCCAGCAGTTATCGTCGGGGGGGCTACACCTTC,CASSYRRGGYTF
TRBD1,.,TRBJ1-1,TRBV7-2,TGTGCCAGCAGCATCCGACAGGGCAAGAACACTGAAGCTTTCTTT,CASSIRQGKNTEAFF
.,.,TRBJ2-3,TRBV7-3,TGTGCCAGCAGCTTAGGGTTAGCAGCAGATACGCAGTATTTT,CASSLGLAADTQYF
TRBD2,.,TRBJ2-7,TRBV28,TGTGCCAGCAGTCCCCCCAGCGGGGTCTACGAGCAGTACTTC,CASSPPSGVYEQYF
TRBD1,.,TRBJ2-7,TRBV29-1,TGCAGCGTGGGGACCGGGACAGGGGGATACGAGCAGTACTTC,CSVGTGTGGYEQYF
.,.,TRBJ2-7,TRBV28,TGTGCCAGCACCTCCCCGGGCAACCCCTACGAGCAGTACTTC,CASTSPGNPYEQYF
TRBD2,.,TRBJ2-2,TRBV6-4,TGTGCCAGCCGGACTAGCGGGAGTGTTATCGGGGAGCTGTTTTTT,CASRTSGSVIGELFF
TRBD2,.,TRBJ2-7,TRBV10-1,TGCGCCAGCAGTGCGCTAGCGGAGGACGAGCAGTACTTC,CASSALAEDEQYF
.,.,TRBJ1-2,TRBV28,TGTGCCAGCAAGTCGCCCGGGGGCGACTATGGCTACACCTTC,CASKSPGGDYGYTF
.,.,TRBJ1-3,TRBV14,TGTGCCAGCAGCCAAGATGTTGGCAGCTCTGGAAACACCATATATTTT,CASSQDVGSSGNTIYF
.,.,TRBJ2-7,TRBV27,TGTGCCAGCAGGGCAGGCGGGGCTAGCTCCTACGAGCAGTACTTC,CASRAGGASSYEQYF
.,.,TRBJ1-2,TRBV7-2,TGTGCCAGCAGCTTACAAGGAGTTCCCAACTATGGCTACACCTTC,CASSLQGVPNYGYTF
.,.,TRBJ2-3,TRBV6-4,TGTGCCAGCAGTGCCACGGGGGCCACAGATACGCAGTATTTT,CASSATGATDTQYF
.,.,TRBJ1-4,TRBV5-1,TGCGCCAGCACCCCGGAGGGTAGGAATGAAAAACTGTTTTTT,CASTPEGRNEKLFF